This T cell receptor (beta chain) originates from a study of low-dose radiotherapy and immunotherapy resistance in tumors. This clonotype was counted many times. Using a constant-region primer together with a V-primer adapter, TCRs were subjected to 15 to 25 PCR cycles of amplification. MiXCR, run by TCRdb on the reads, gives a single entry per CDR3 protein. Of approximately 52,000 distinct CDR3 sequences listed, around a third are singletons. The trim removed 5 bases at V and 4 bases at J, leaving 13 bases unmatched. The germline V gene encodes CDR1 LGHDT and CDR2 YNNKEL (reference sequence). The length of the CDR3 is 16 residues. Time point noted: after trial treatment. Documented treatment: LDRT plus nivolumab, ipilimumab, low-dose cyclophosphamide and aspirin (RACIN trial).

The source was PBMCs, collected after low-dose radiotherapy plus immunotherapy. This chain connects TRBV3-1 to TRBJ2-5, with 7 bases aligning to TRBD1. The receptor was isolated from a male donor with rectosigmoid adenocarcinoma. The DNA for the CDR3 is TGTGCCAGCAGCTCACAAGGGGGCGGATCAAGAGAGACCCAGTACTTC. It is translated as CASSSQGGGSRETQYF.